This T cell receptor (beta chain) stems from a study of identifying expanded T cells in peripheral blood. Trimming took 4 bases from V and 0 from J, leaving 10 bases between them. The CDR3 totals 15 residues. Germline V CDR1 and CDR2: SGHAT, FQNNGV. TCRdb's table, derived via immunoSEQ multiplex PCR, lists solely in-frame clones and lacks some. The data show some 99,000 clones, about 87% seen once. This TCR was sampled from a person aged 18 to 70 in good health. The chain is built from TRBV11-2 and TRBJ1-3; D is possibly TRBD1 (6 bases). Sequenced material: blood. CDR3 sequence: CASSSGGPSGNTIYF. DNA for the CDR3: TGTGCCAGCAGCTCCGGGGGCCCCTCTGGAAACACCATATATTTT.